Below are 5 T cell receptor beta chains sequenced from a single sample in a study of control samples from healthy donors and cancer patients. TCRdb's table, derived via immunoSEQ multiplex PCR, lists solely in-frame clones and lacks some. Here the sample spans some 7,000 clones, 82% being singletons. Sequenced sample: PBMCs. The receptors were sampled from a man in his sixties or seventies with lung cancer.

The chain has TRBV7-9 and TRBJ2-7; 11 bases are shared with TRBD2. The CDR3 runs 15 residues. Trimming took 2 bases from V and 2 from J; bases not matched to a gene: 2. CDR1 is SEHNR and CDR2 is FQNEAQ in the germline V gene (reference sequence). The CDR3 DNA sequence: TGTGCCAGCAGCTTATTAGCGGGAGGGCCCTACGAGCAGTACTTC. Its translation: CASSLLAGGPYEQYF.

V is TRBV27 and J is TRBJ1-1; D ambiguous. This CDR3 comprises 14 residues. V lost 0 bases and J 3 bases, leaving 8 bases between the germline ends. Germline V lookup: CDR1 MNHEY, CDR2 SMNVEV (reference sequence). The CDR3 sequence is CASSLSRGDTEAFF. DNA of the CDR3: TGTGCCAGCAGTTTATCACGGGGTGACACTGAAGCTTTCTTT.

The J gene is TRBJ2-1, the V gene TRBV14; tentatively, D is TRBD2 (7 bases). CDR1 SGHDN and CDR2 FVKESK come from the germline V gene. The length of the CDR3 is 18 residues. V was cut by 2 bases and J by 3 bases, with 20 bases left in between. The CDR3 sequence is CASSQTRPGGDYYNEQFF. The CDR3 DNA sequence: TGTGCCAGCAGCCAAACAAGACCGGGGGGCGACTACTACAATGAGCAGTTCTTC. Full variable domain (missing parts from reference TRBV14 and TRBJ2-1): EAGVTQFPSHSVIEKGQTVTLRCDPISGHDNLYWYRRVMGKEIKFLLHFVKESKQDESGMPNNRFLAERTGGTYSTLKVQPAELEDSGVYFCASSQTRPGGDYYNEQFFGPGTRLTVL.

The CDR3 region is CASSLTDNTEAFF. The DNA for the CDR3 is TGTGCCAGCAGCCTCACAGATAACACTGAAGCTTTCTTT. The chain uses TRBV11-3 and TRBJ1-1; D not resolved. The CDR3 loop spans 13 amino acids. Germline CDR1 is SGHNT and CDR2 is YENEEA. V lost 5 bases and J lost 2, with 9 bases in between.

The CDR3: CASHWGRVNTEAFF. The CDR3 nucleotides are TGTGCCAGCCATTGGGGAAGGGTGAACACTGAAGCTTTCTTT. The V gene is TRBV5-8, the J gene TRBJ1-1; D not resolved. The germline V gene has CDR1 SGHTS and CDR2 YDEGEE. With 7 bases removed from V and 0 bases from J, the gap between germline ends came to 13 bases. CDR3 length equals 14 residues.